The rows below give T cell receptor beta chains drawn from one sample of a study of OX40 agonist ivuxolimab in advanced cancers. Assay used: immunoSEQ multiplex PCR; TCRdb lists only in-frame clones, some missing. Seen here are 65,000 to 95,000 clones, approximately 90% observed once, and the top ten hold roughly 0.44%. This specimen consisted of CD4+ or CD8+ T cells sorted from blood, obtained in a trial of the OX40 agonist ivuxolimab. These receptors came from an adult with an advanced solid tumor such as melanoma, head and neck, liver or kidney cancer. Both conserved end residues are part of each CDR3. Fields, in order: J gene, V gene, CDR3 length, CDR3 protein.

TRBJ2-1 TRBV9 15 CASSVGQSSYNEQFF
TRBJ2-1 TRBV10-3 15 CAISDQGGQGDEQFF
TRBJ2-7 TRBV13 13 CASSSGFTYEQYF
TRBJ2-7 TRBV29-1 14 CSVEVPGASYEQYF
TRBJ1-2 TRBV5-1 15 CASSPSGAGNYGYTF
TRBJ2-5 TRBV19 14 CASSIERLAGTQYF
TRBJ1-1 TRBV5-1 14 CASSFIDKNTEAFF
TRBJ2-2 TRBV2 16 CASSQNTAMGTGELFF
TRBJ1-1 TRBV7-2 14 CASSFFIGNTEAFF
TRBJ1-5 TRBV5-6 14 CASSSPRSNQPQHF
TRBJ1-4 TRBV5-6 14 CASSLLRGKEKLFF
TRBJ2-2 TRBV7-2 15 CASMVQPTNTGELFF
TRBJ2-7 TRBV5-1 14 CASSRGGGSYEQYF
TRBJ2-1 TRBV19 16 CASTPTTSGAYNEQFF
TRBJ1-2 TRBV6-1 12 CATAEVHYGYTF
TRBJ1-4 TRBV7-3 20 CASSLRVGAEQGRVNEKLFF
TRBJ1-2 TRBV11-2 16 CASSLESVKGSYGYTF
TRBJ1-1 TRBV5-1 14 CASSPAGGDTEAFF
TRBJ1-1 TRBV7-4 16 CASSSRDRDMNTEAFF
TRBJ2-7 TRBV6-5 14 CASSFQQGAYEQYF
TRBJ1-1 TRBV9 14 CASSAGDMNTEAFF
TRBJ1-2 TRBV7-2 14 CASSLVDSNNGYTF
TRBJ2-3 TRBV6-1 14 CASTLYGGTDTQYF
TRBJ1-2 TRBV19 12 CASGAPVGGYTF
TRBJ2-3 TRBV6-5 12 CASSFSTDTQYF
TRBJ1-2 TRBV18 16 CASSPPATGGTYGYTF
TRBJ1-2 TRBV6-5 13 CASRDSYNYGYTF
TRBJ1-2 TRBV5-4 12 CASSQTGDGYTF
TRBJ2-1 TRBV7-3 14 CASSRDQGRDEQFF
TRBJ1-5 TRBV28 12 CAIQGQNQPQHF
TRBJ2-6 TRBV7-9 18 CASSFYGTGYSGANVLTF
TRBJ1-3 TRBV4-1 14 CASSQDPGLASIYF
TRBJ1-5 TRBV2 12 CASREGNQPQHF
TRBJ2-1 TRBV7-9 12 CASSSGFDEQFF
TRBJ2-5 TRBV9 16 CASSALTGQGLETQYF
TRBJ2-3 TRBV11-1 15 CASSSVGEGTDTQYF
TRBJ1-1 TRBV19 14 CASSIGTTNTEAFF
TRBJ2-3 TRBV19 16 CASRTHLGTLDDTQYF
TRBJ2-5 TRBV2 11 CASSPGQTQYF
TRBJ2-7 TRBV6-1 13 CASSRVGGNEQYF
TRBJ2-7 TRBV5-6 15 CASSLLGRQSYEQYF
TRBJ2-1 TRBV18 14 CASSPPSGGNEQFF
TRBJ1-2 TRBV4-3 16 CASSQAGTGVGDGYTF
TRBJ1-5 TRBV2 13 CASSLESNQPQHF
TRBJ1-1 TRBV7-2 15 CASSLPGGLEIEAFF
TRBJ2-7 TRBV10-3 15 CASRTSGGDHYEQYF
TRBJ1-5 TRBV5-6 15 CASRKLDIPDQPQHF
TRBJ2-7 TRBV19 15 CASSTPGTGNYEQYF
TRBJ1-4 TRBV5-8 17 CASSPRGVGQGNEKLFF
TRBJ1-1 TRBV5-1 16 CASSPSRGAMNTEAFF